This entry lists 19 T cell receptor beta chains sequenced from one sample in a study of neoadjuvant anti-PD-1 for oral cavity cancer. Time point defined: after neoadjuvant nivolumab, at surgical resection. Libraries were prepared by immunoSEQ multiplex PCR; TCRdb keeps only in-frame clonotypes and omits some of them. The table has around 37,000 clones, approximately 40% seen once. Material: tumor tissue, obtained after nivolumab (anti-PD-1) treatment. These receptors came from a person aged 35 to 85 with oral cavity squamous cell carcinoma.

The rearrangement joins TRBV5-8 to TRBJ1-4; the D is unclear. Germline V gene data show CDR1 as SGHTS and CDR2 as YDEGEE. V was trimmed by 9 bases and J by 7 bases, leaving 19 bases between them. The CDR3 is 14 amino acids. The CDR3 DNA reads TGTGCCAACACGAGGGAGGCATCGGGTGAAAAACTGTTTTTT. Protein: CANTREASGEKLFF. Complete variable domain (other parts from reference TRBV5-8 and TRBJ1-4): EAGVTQSPTHLIKTRGQQATLRCSPISGHTSVYWYQQALGLGLQFLLWYDEGEERNRGNFPPRFSGRQFPNYSSELNVNALELEDSALYLCANTREASGEKLFFGSGTQLSVL.

This sequence joins TRBV6-6 and TRBJ1-2; 7 bases map to TRBD1. With 6 bases clipped from V and 4 bases from J, the junction kept 5 bases outside the gene matches. There are 13 residues in the CDR3. Germline assignment: CDR1 MNHNY and CDR2 SVGAGI (reference sequence). Here the CDR3 reads CASRPGQVYGYTF. DNA of the CDR3: TGTGCCAGCAGGCCCGGACAGGTCTATGGCTACACCTTC.

The rearrangement uses TRBV6-1 and TRBJ1-3; 8 nucleotides line up with TRBD1. The CDR3 covers 15 residues. Germline values: CDR1 MNHNS, CDR2 SASEGT. V trimming: 7 bases; J trimming: 0 bases; junction bases outside the gene matches: 5. In nucleotides, the CDR3 is TGTGCCAGCACCCGACAGGGGAACTCTGGAAACACCATATATTTT. Residues: CASTRQGNSGNTIYF.

The chain has TRBV11-2 and TRBJ1-2; TRBD1 is a possible D gene (5 bases). In germline, CDR1 is SGHAT, CDR2 FQNNGV. With 5 bases removed from V and 7 bases from J, the gap between germline ends came to 11 bases. The CDR3 length is 12 residues. The CDR3 DNA sequence: TGTGCCAGCAGCCCCTCGACAGTTGGCTACACCTTC. Translated, it gives CASSPSTVGYTF.

This clone was recorded a few times. CDR3 bases: TGTGCCAGCAGCGTAGGATTCTCCTACAATGAGCAGTTCTTC. Its translation is CASSVGFSYNEQFF. V and J are TRBV9 and TRBJ2-1; D not certain. V dropped 0 bases and J dropped 0 bases, with 4 bases sitting between them. CDR1 and CDR2 from the germline V gene are SGDLS and YYNGEE. The CDR3 length is 14 residues.

This clone was counted between two and nine times. This chain joins TRBV27 and TRBJ1-5; D is perhaps TRBD1 (5 bases). This CDR3 is 14 amino acids long. Germline-derived CDR1 and CDR2 are MNHEY and SMNVEV (reference sequence). With 1 base removed from V and 7 bases from J, the gap between germline ends came to 11 bases. The CDR3 spells CASSLWGGGQPQHF. CDR3 coding DNA: TGTGCCAGCAGTTTATGGGGGGGAGGGCAGCCCCAGCATTTT.

This clone was observed a handful of times. The chain has TRBV5-1 and TRBJ2-3; D might be TRBD2 (6 bases). The V end lost 0 bases, the J end lost 6 bases, and 11 bases lay between the germline ends. CDR3 length: 14 amino acids. Germline lookup yields CDR1 SGHRS and CDR2 YFSETQ. CDR3: CASSLGLAWDTQYF. CDR3 DNA: TGCGCCAGCAGCTTGGGGCTAGCGTGGGATACGCAGTATTTT.

The chain joins TRBV28 to TRBJ2-7; 10 bases are a match to TRBD2. The CDR3 has 16 amino acids. The germline V gene has CDR1 MDHEN and CDR2 SYDVKM. V shed 5 bases and J 2 bases; nucleotides not matched to a gene: 9. In DNA form, the CDR3 reads TGTGCCAGCAGTCCCCCAAGGAGCGGGAGGGCCTACGAGCAGTACTTC. It encodes CASSPPRSGRAYEQYF.

This clone was observed many times. V gene TRBV15 combines with J gene TRBJ2-7, with TRBD1 identical over 9 bases. This CDR3 is 14 amino acids long. CDR1 LNHNV and CDR2 YYDKDF come from the germline V gene (reference sequence). V lost 6 bases and J lost 3; bases outside the gene matches: 6. The chain's CDR3 is CATRRATGGYEQYF. The DNA for the CDR3 is TGTGCCACCAGACGGGCGACAGGGGGCTACGAGCAGTACTTC.

The chain uses TRBV7-9 and TRBJ1-4, with a possible D match to TRBD1 (6 bases). V lost 5 bases and J lost 4, with 14 bases in between. The CDR3 is made up of 15 amino acids. CDR1 and CDR2 from the germline V gene are SEHNR and FQNEAQ (reference sequence). CDR3: CASSIQGLGNEKLFF. Written as DNA, the CDR3 is TGTGCCAGCAGCATACAGGGACTAGGTAATGAAAAACTGTTTTTT.

The rearrangement uses TRBV11-2 and TRBJ2-5; a possible D gene is TRBD2 (6 bases). The CDR3 has 15 residues. V was clipped by 6 bases and J by 4 bases, with 18 bases between them. Germline V gene data show CDR1 as SGHAT and CDR2 as FQNNGV. The CDR3 region has the DNA TGTGCCAGCAGTTCCCCAAACGAGGGAGGAGAGACCCAGTACTTC. The encoded protein is CASSSPNEGGETQYF.

The rearrangement joins TRBV12-5 to TRBJ1-2; weak D call: TRBD1 (6 bases). The CDR3 sequence is 19 residues long. The germline CDR1 and CDR2 sequences are LGHNT and FRNRAP. Trimming stripped 3 bases from V and 8 bases from J, with 31 bases between. CDR3 protein: CASGFLNRAEGRFTGGYTF. The CDR3 nucleotides read TGTGCTAGTGGTTTTCTTAACAGGGCCGAAGGTCGCTTTACCGGGGGCTACACCTTC.

This clone has at least ten counts. The chain couples TRBV11-2 to TRBJ1-1, with 7 bases lining up with TRBD1. The germline V gene encodes CDR1 SGHAT and CDR2 FQNNGV. V shed 2 bases, J shed 11 bases, and the junction held 5 bases outside the gene matches. The CDR3 is 12 amino acids. The CDR3 here is CASSLLRGPAFF. The DNA for the CDR3 is TGTGCCAGCAGCTTATTGAGGGGGCCGGCTTTCTTT. Full variable domain (outside the CDR3, taken from reference TRBV11-2 and TRBJ1-1): EAGVAQSPRYKIIEKRQSVAFWCNPISGHATLYWYQQILGQGPKLLIQFQNNGVVDDSQLPKDRFSAERLKGVDSTLKIQPAKLEDSAVYLCASSLLRGPAFFGQGTRLTVV.

The chain employs TRBV7-9 and TRBJ1-1; D unresolved. The CDR3 is made up of 13 amino acids. V lost 5 bases and J lost 1, with 8 bases in between. Per the germline V gene, CDR1 is SEHNR and CDR2 is FQNEAQ (reference sequence). The CDR3 sequence: CASSPRSNTEAFF. The CDR3 DNA reads TGTGCCAGCAGCCCGAGGTCGAACACTGAAGCTTTCTTT.

The chain couples TRBV7-9 to TRBJ2-7, with D perhaps matching TRBD2 (6 bases). V dropped 1 base and J dropped 3 bases, with 16 bases sitting between them. This CDR3 contains 16 residues. Germline values: CDR1 SEHNR, CDR2 FQNEAQ (reference sequence). For the CDR3, the DNA is TGTGCCAGCAGCTTAGGTACGGACTGGAGGGGCTACGAGCAGTACTTC. The encoded protein is CASSLGTDWRGYEQYF.

The chain couples TRBV9 to TRBJ2-7; TRBD2 matches at 9 bases. This CDR3 is 14 amino acids long. Unmatched junction bases numbered 10, after V lost 3 bases and J lost 9 bases. The germline V gene encodes CDR1 SGDLS and CDR2 YYNGEE. The CDR3 here is CASSGGEREAPQYF. DNA of the CDR3: TGTGCCAGCAGCGGGGGGGAGCGGGAGGCGCCGCAGTACTTC. Using reference TRBV9 and TRBJ2-7 for the parts outside the CDR3, the full variable domain is DSGVTQTPKHLITATGQRVTLRCSPRSGDLSVYWYQQSLDQGLQFLIQYYNGEERAKGNILERFSAQQFPDLHSELNLSSLELGDSALYFCASSGGEREAPQYFGPGTRLTVT.

The V call is TRBV6-6, the J call TRBJ1-4; tentative D call: TRBD1 (6 bases). V lost 5 bases and J 8 bases, leaving 15 bases between the germline ends. This CDR3 contains 14 residues. Germline lookup yields CDR1 MNHNY and CDR2 SVGAGI (reference sequence). In DNA form, the CDR3 reads TGTGCCAGCAGTCACAGGGTATTGGAAGAAAAACTGTTTTTT. It yields the protein CASSHRVLEEKLFF.

This chain joins TRBV18 and TRBJ1-3, with 7 bases aligning to TRBD1. V shed 10 bases and J 3 bases; nucleotides not matched to a gene: 6. Germline loops: CDR1 KGHSH, CDR2 LQKENI. The CDR3 is made up of 13 amino acids. The CDR3 here is CATRQGIGNTIYF. CDR3 bases: TGTGCCACTCGACAGGGAATTGGAAACACCATATATTTT.

This clone was recorded at least ten times. This chain connects TRBV6-1 to TRBJ1-2; D is uncertain. V gave up 6 bases and J gave up 3 bases, with 8 bases separating them. The CDR3 runs to 12 residues. Germline V lookup: CDR1 MNHNS, CDR2 SASEGT. CDR3 amino acids: CASRLHDYGYTF. CDR3 DNA sequence: TGTGCCAGCAGGCTACACGACTATGGCTACACCTTC.